The T cell receptor beta chain under discussion was sequenced for a study of blood T cell repertoires in COVID-19. Study information: Samples of COVID-19 (acute and convalescent) were obtained from the United States, Italy and Spain. From T cells, B-cell-depleted T cells, or PBMCs came the material, which was cDNA or gDNA.

Original processing notes: Reference gene primers were amplified, and this amplification served to estimate nucleated cell counts. Profiling relied on immunoSEQ multiplex PCR, and the TCRdb table lists in-frame clones only, not all of them. The D gene and trimming were derived from the DNA, and the V and J assignments and clone size from that table. The sample shows 180,000 or so clones, approximately 78% of them seen only once. V trimming: 8 bases; J trimming: 11 bases; junction bases outside the gene matches: 11. The CDR3 totals 13 residues. Germline CDR1 reads MDHEN; CDR2 reads SYDVKM. Enrollment of patients from Seattle took place during active infection, with longitudinal follow-up.

This chain connects TRBV28 to TRBJ2-1, with 8 bases that match TRBD2. This TCR was recovered from a woman older than 75 with COVID-19, enrolled during active disease. Material for sequencing was peripheral blood. In DNA form, the CDR3 reads TGTGCCAGCGTAGGGTATCAGCGGGAGAAGCAGTTCTTC. Translating gives CASVGYQREKQFF.